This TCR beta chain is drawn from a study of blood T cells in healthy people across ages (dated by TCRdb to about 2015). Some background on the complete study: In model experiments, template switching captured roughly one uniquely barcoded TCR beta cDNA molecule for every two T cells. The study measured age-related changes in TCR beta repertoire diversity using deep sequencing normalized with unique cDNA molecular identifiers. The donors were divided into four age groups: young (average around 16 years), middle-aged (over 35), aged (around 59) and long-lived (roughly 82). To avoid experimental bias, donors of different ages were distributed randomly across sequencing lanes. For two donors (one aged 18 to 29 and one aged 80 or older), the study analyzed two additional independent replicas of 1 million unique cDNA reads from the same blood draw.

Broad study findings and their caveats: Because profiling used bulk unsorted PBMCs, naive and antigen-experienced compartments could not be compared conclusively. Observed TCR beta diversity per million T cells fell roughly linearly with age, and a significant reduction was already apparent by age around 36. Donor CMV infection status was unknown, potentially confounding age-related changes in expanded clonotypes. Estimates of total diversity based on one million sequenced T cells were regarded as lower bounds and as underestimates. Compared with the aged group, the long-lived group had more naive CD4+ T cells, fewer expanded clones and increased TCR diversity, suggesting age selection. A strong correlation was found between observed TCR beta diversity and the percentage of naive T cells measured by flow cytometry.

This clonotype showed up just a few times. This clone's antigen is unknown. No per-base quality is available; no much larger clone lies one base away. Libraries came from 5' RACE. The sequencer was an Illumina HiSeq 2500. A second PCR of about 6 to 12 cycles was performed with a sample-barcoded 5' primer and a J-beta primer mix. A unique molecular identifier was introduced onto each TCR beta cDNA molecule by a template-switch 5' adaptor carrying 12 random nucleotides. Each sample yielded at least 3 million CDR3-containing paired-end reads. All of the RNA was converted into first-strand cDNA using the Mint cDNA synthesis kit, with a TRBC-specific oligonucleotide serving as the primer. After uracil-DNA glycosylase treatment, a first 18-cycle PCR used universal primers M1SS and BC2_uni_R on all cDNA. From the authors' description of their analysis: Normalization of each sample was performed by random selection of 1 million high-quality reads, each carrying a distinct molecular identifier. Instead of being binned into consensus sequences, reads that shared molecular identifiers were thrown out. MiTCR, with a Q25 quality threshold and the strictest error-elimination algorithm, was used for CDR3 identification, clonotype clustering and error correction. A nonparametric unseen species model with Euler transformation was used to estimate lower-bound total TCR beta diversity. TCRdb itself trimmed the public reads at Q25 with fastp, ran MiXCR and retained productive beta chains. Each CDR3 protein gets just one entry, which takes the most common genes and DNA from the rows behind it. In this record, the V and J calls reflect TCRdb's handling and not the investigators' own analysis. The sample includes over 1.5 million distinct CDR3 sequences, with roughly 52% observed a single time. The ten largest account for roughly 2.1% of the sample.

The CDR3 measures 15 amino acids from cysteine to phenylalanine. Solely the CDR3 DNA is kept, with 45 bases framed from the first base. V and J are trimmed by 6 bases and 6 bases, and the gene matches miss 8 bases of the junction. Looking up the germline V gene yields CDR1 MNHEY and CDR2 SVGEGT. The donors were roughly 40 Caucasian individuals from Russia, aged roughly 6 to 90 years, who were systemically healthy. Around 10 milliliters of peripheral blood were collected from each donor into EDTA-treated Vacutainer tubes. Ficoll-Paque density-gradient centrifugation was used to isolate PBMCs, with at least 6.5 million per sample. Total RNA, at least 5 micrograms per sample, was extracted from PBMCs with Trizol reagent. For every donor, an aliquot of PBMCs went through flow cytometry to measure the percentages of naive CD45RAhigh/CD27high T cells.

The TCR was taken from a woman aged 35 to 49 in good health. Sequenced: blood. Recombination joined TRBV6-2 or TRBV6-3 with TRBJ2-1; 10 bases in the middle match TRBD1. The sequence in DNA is TGTGCCAGCAGACCCGGGACAGGGGCTTTCAATGAGCAGTTCTTC. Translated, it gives CASRPGTGAFNEQFF.